A selection of T cell receptor beta chains follows, all from one sample in a study of human T cells and chemical hapten exposure. TCRdb called the RACE reads again in MiXCR, with one record for every CDR3 protein. The sample records approximately 260,000 distinct CDR3 sequences, around 7.7% being singletons. This specimen was whole blood, taken in connection with sensitization to the hapten diphenylcyclopropenone (DPC). These receptor sequences come from a man aged 18 to 30 with alopecia areata. Some clones in this sample may be carry-over from other donors' samples. Both conserved end residues are trimmed from each CDR3. Each record gives: J gene, V gene, CDR3 protein.

J gene: TRBJ1-1
V gene: TRBV28
CDR3 protein: ASKANTEAF

J gene: TRBJ1-5
V gene: TRBV5-1
CDR3 protein: ASSSTGGQPQH

J gene: TRBJ1-4
V gene: TRBV7-2
CDR3 protein: ASSFIDGEKLF

J gene: TRBJ2-3
V gene: TRBV5-6
CDR3 protein: ASSLGQADTQY

J gene: TRBJ2-2
V gene: TRBV29-1
CDR3 protein: SVEVVGESGELF

J gene: TRBJ1-2
V gene: TRBV11-2
CDR3 protein: ASSLMMVPGGYT

J gene: TRBJ2-3
V gene: TRBV20-1
CDR3 protein: SARLGLAGGYTDTQY

J gene: TRBJ1-1
V gene: TRBV7-2
CDR3 protein: ASSLVGGQVTNTEAF

J gene: TRBJ1-1
V gene: TRBV12-3/TRBV12-4
CDR3 protein: ASSLMLTEAF

J gene: TRBJ2-7
V gene: TRBV5-1
CDR3 protein: ASSQLQDPNEQY

J gene: TRBJ1-1
V gene: TRBV20-1
CDR3 protein: SAPSTGAAF

J gene: TRBJ1-2
V gene: TRBV29-1
CDR3 protein: SVVVGVGGYGYT

J gene: TRBJ2-5
V gene: TRBV14
CDR3 protein: ASSQYSQPQETQY

J gene: TRBJ2-1
V gene: TRBV14
CDR3 protein: ASSRPGTPYNEQF

J gene: TRBJ2-3
V gene: TRBV4-2
CDR3 protein: ASSQDRDTDTQY

J gene: TRBJ1-2
V gene: TRBV7-9
CDR3 protein: ASSLRDGTEGYT

J gene: TRBJ2-1
V gene: TRBV7-3
CDR3 protein: ASSNGDYEEQF

J gene: TRBJ2-5
V gene: TRBV20-1
CDR3 protein: SATDRGQETQY

J gene: TRBJ1-1
V gene: TRBV7-2
CDR3 protein: ASSPTETEAF

J gene: TRBJ1-4
V gene: TRBV4-3
CDR3 protein: ASSQDPAGVSDEKLF

J gene: TRBJ1-1
V gene: TRBV12-3/TRBV12-4
CDR3 protein: ASSFPRDGAAF

J gene: TRBJ1-2
V gene: TRBV12-3/TRBV12-4
CDR3 protein: ASSFNGYGYT

J gene: TRBJ1-1
V gene: TRBV12-3/TRBV12-4
CDR3 protein: ASRVAASFEAF

J gene: TRBJ1-1
V gene: TRBV29-1
CDR3 protein: SVAYRGLNTEAF

J gene: TRBJ1-2
V gene: TRBV29-1
CDR3 protein: SVEWAEANYGYT

J gene: TRBJ2-3
V gene: TRBV4-3
CDR3 protein: ASSQEKSGGSSTDTQY

J gene: TRBJ1-1
V gene: TRBV10-3
CDR3 protein: AISGEGKGEAF

J gene: TRBJ2-4
V gene: TRBV6-2/TRBV6-3
CDR3 protein: ASSGLAGGPGKNIQY

J gene: TRBJ1-4
V gene: TRBV27
CDR3 protein: ASSSGQSNEKLF

J gene: TRBJ2-2
V gene: TRBV27
CDR3 protein: ASSTRTGSTTGELF

J gene: TRBJ2-3
V gene: TRBV5-1
CDR3 protein: ASSSGLETDTQY

J gene: TRBJ1-1
V gene: TRBV4-3
CDR3 protein: ASSHAGVRTTVTEAF